This is a list of T cell receptor beta chains from one sample in a study of radiotherapy plus CTLA-4 blockade in lung cancer. Produced via immunoSEQ multiplex PCR; TCRdb's table is partial and in-frame only. In the table there are around 56,000 clones, 70% to 80% of which are singletons. Here the sequenced sample was peripheral blood, taken from a patient treated with radiotherapy plus ipilimumab. These receptors originate from a human donor with non-small cell lung cancer who had a complete response to radiotherapy plus ipilimumab. CDR3s include the opening cysteine and the closing phenylalanine or tryptophan. The order of the fields is clone size, V gene, J gene, D gene, CDR3 DNA, CDR3 protein. A D gene is named only where the DNA matches it firmly. Expanded clones get a size class; other rows say once, few or many, or leave the size out.

abundance: once
v_gene: TRBV29-1
j_gene: TRBJ1-1
d_gene: TRBD1
CDR3nt: TGCAGCGTTTCAACAGGGGGTGGCACTGAAGCTTTCTTT
CDR3aa: CSVSTGGGTEAFF

abundance: .
v_gene: TRBV18
j_gene: TRBJ2-7
d_gene: .
CDR3nt: TGTGCCAGCTCACCACCGGGCTTCTCCTACGAGCAGTACTTC
CDR3aa: CASSPPGFSYEQYF

abundance: .
v_gene: TRBV6-4
j_gene: TRBJ1-5
d_gene: .
CDR3nt: TGTGCCAGCAGTGTGAGGTGTTGCTATTTT
CDR3aa: CASSVRCCYF

abundance: .
v_gene: TRBV4-1
j_gene: TRBJ2-3
d_gene: .
CDR3nt: TGCGCCAGCAGCCAGGGGGACTCCGACACAGATACGCAGTATTTT
CDR3aa: CASSQGDSDTDTQYF

abundance: .
v_gene: TRBV30
j_gene: TRBJ1-2
d_gene: .
CDR3nt: TGTGCCCGCTCATTGGGGGGGCGAATAGACTATGGCTACACCTTC
CDR3aa: CARSLGGRIDYGYTF

abundance: .
v_gene: TRBV18
j_gene: TRBJ2-6
d_gene: .
CDR3nt: TGTGCCAGCTCCCGGGGGTCTGGGGCCAACGTCCTGACTTTC
CDR3aa: CASSRGSGANVLTF

abundance: .
v_gene: TRBV9
j_gene: TRBJ2-1
d_gene: .
CDR3nt: TGTGCCAGCAGCTTAACCCCTAGCAATGAGCAGTTCTTC
CDR3aa: CASSLTPSNEQFF

abundance: .
v_gene: TRBV7-9
j_gene: TRBJ2-7
d_gene: .
CDR3nt: TGTGCCAGCAGCTTACTTGAACTGAAACAGAGCTACTACGAGCAGTACTTC
CDR3aa: CASSLLELKQSYYEQYF

abundance: .
v_gene: TRBV5-1
j_gene: TRBJ1-2
d_gene: TRBD1
CDR3nt: TGCGCCAGCAGCTTGGACCCCGGGACAGAAGGGGGTGGCTACACCTTC
CDR3aa: CASSLDPGTEGGGYTF

abundance: .
v_gene: TRBV7-2
j_gene: TRBJ2-1
d_gene: TRBD2
CDR3nt: TGTGCCAGCAGCTTAGTTGGCGGGAGGCCGTACAATGAGCAGTTCTTC
CDR3aa: CASSLVGGRPYNEQFF

abundance: .
v_gene: TRBV7-9
j_gene: TRBJ2-7
d_gene: .
CDR3nt: TGTGCCAGCAGCCCCAACCCGGACAGCTACGAGCAGTACTTC
CDR3aa: CASSPNPDSYEQYF

abundance: few
v_gene: TRBV5-1
j_gene: TRBJ2-6
d_gene: TRBD1
CDR3nt: TGCGCCAGCAGCTTGAGGGACAGGGGGGCTGGGGCCAACGTCCTGACTTTC
CDR3aa: CASSLRDRGAGANVLTF

abundance: .
v_gene: TRBV30
j_gene: TRBJ2-5
d_gene: TRBD1
CDR3nt: TGTGCCTGGAGTCCCAGGGGGTACGGGAAACTGGAGACCCAGTACTTC
CDR3aa: CAWSPRGYGKLETQYF

abundance: few
v_gene: TRBV18
j_gene: TRBJ2-1
d_gene: TRBD1
CDR3nt: TGTGCCAGCTCACCACCGGGACAGGGGTCCTACAATGAGCAGTTCTTC
CDR3aa: CASSPPGQGSYNEQFF

abundance: .
v_gene: TRBV10-3
j_gene: TRBJ1-1
d_gene: .
CDR3nt: TGTGCCATCAGTTCTGGAGGGGATGAAGCTTTCTTT
CDR3aa: CAISSGGDEAFF

abundance: .
v_gene: TRBV18
j_gene: TRBJ1-3
d_gene: .
CDR3nt: TGTGCCAGTTCACCGATCTCCAGCTCTGGAAACACCATATATTTT
CDR3aa: CASSPISSSGNTIYF

abundance: .
v_gene: TRBV6-5
j_gene: TRBJ1-2
d_gene: TRBD1
CDR3nt: TGTGCCAGCAGCCGGACAGGGACCACTGATGGCTACACCTTC
CDR3aa: CASSRTGTTDGYTF

abundance: few
v_gene: TRBV30
j_gene: TRBJ2-3
d_gene: .
CDR3nt: TGTGCCTGGACAGGGTCGGGCACAGATACGCAGTATTTT
CDR3aa: CAWTGSGTDTQYF

abundance: .
v_gene: TRBV18
j_gene: TRBJ2-4
d_gene: .
CDR3nt: TGTGCCAGCTCACCACCAACTGATCTAGCCAAAAACATTCAGTACTTC
CDR3aa: CASSPPTDLAKNIQYF

abundance: .
v_gene: TRBV10-3
j_gene: TRBJ1-5
d_gene: .
CDR3nt: TGTGCCATCAGCTTGGAGGGGAGCAATCAGCCCCAGCATTTT
CDR3aa: CAISLEGSNQPQHF

abundance: once
v_gene: TRBV5-4
j_gene: TRBJ1-2
d_gene: .
CDR3nt: TGTGCCAGCAGTTCTGGAGGGGAGAGACATGGCTACACCTTC
CDR3aa: CASSSGGERHGYTF

abundance: .
v_gene: TRBV2
j_gene: TRBJ2-7
d_gene: TRBD2
CDR3nt: TGTGCCAGCGAGGGAGGGCCCTACGAGCAGTACTTC
CDR3aa: CASEGGPYEQYF

abundance: few
v_gene: TRBV7-6
j_gene: TRBJ2-1
d_gene: .
CDR3nt: TGTGCCAGCAGCCCCCCGGGGAGAAACAATGAGCAGTTCTTC
CDR3aa: CASSPPGRNNEQFF

abundance: .
v_gene: TRBV5-1
j_gene: TRBJ2-6
d_gene: TRBD1
CDR3nt: TGCGCCAGCAGTCGACCGACAGGGCCCAGATCTGGGGCCAACGTCCTGACTTTC
CDR3aa: CASSRPTGPRSGANVLTF

abundance: .
v_gene: TRBV5-1
j_gene: TRBJ2-3
d_gene: .
CDR3nt: TGCGCCAGTGGTCAGGGGAGCACAGATACGCAGTATTTT
CDR3aa: CASGQGSTDTQYF

abundance: few
v_gene: TRBV2
j_gene: TRBJ2-3
d_gene: TRBD2
CDR3nt: TGTGCCAGCAAGGCGGGAGAGGCAGATACGCAGTATTTT
CDR3aa: CASKAGEADTQYF

abundance: .
v_gene: TRBV2
j_gene: TRBJ2-7
d_gene: .
CDR3nt: TGTGCCAGCCGGGCAGGGGTTAGCAACGAGCAGTACTTC
CDR3aa: CASRAGVSNEQYF

abundance: .
v_gene: TRBV7-8
j_gene: TRBJ1-5
d_gene: .
CDR3nt: TGTGCCAGCAGCTTAGAGCTACAGAACAATCAGCCCCAGCATTTT
CDR3aa: CASSLELQNNQPQHF

abundance: .
v_gene: TRBV4-1
j_gene: TRBJ1-5
d_gene: .
CDR3nt: TGCGCCAGCAGCCACGTGACACAGGGCATCAATCAGCCCCAGCATTTT
CDR3aa: CASSHVTQGINQPQHF

abundance: .
v_gene: TRBV5-4
j_gene: TRBJ1-1
d_gene: TRBD1
CDR3nt: TGTGCCAGCAGCGGGACAGGGAGGACTGAAGCTTTCTTT
CDR3aa: CASSGTGRTEAFF

abundance: .
v_gene: TRBV7-9
j_gene: TRBJ1-2
d_gene: .
CDR3nt: TGTGCCAGCAGCCGAGGCGGGGGCAGGGATCATGGCGGCTACACCTTC
CDR3aa: CASSRGGGRDHGGYTF

abundance: .
v_gene: TRBV10-1
j_gene: TRBJ2-1
d_gene: TRBD2
CDR3nt: TGCGCCAGCAGTGGGGGTAGCGGGAAGGTGTCTGAGCAGTTCTTC
CDR3aa: CASSGGSGKVSEQFF

abundance: .
v_gene: TRBV4-1
j_gene: TRBJ1-3
d_gene: .
CDR3nt: TGCGCCAGCAGTTTGGACAGACACTCTGGAAACACCATATATTTT
CDR3aa: CASSLDRHSGNTIYF

abundance: .
v_gene: TRBV5-1
j_gene: TRBJ2-5
d_gene: TRBD1
CDR3nt: TGCGCCAGCCAGAAGACAGGGGTCGAGGAGACCCAGTACTTC
CDR3aa: CASQKTGVEETQYF

abundance: .
v_gene: TRBV19
j_gene: TRBJ2-1
d_gene: .
CDR3nt: TGTGCCAGTAGCATGGGACTGAGAGTGGGACAGAACAATGAGCAGTTCTTC
CDR3aa: CASSMGLRVGQNNEQFF

abundance: .
v_gene: TRBV18
j_gene: TRBJ2-7
d_gene: .
CDR3nt: TGTGCCAGCTCACCTCCTACAGGGGGGGACGAGCAGTACTTC
CDR3aa: CASSPPTGGDEQYF

abundance: .
v_gene: TRBV7-2
j_gene: TRBJ2-7
d_gene: TRBD1
CDR3nt: TGTGCCAGCAGCTCGGACAGGGTCGGATGGGGTGAGCAGTACTTC
CDR3aa: CASSSDRVGWGEQYF

abundance: .
v_gene: TRBV9
j_gene: TRBJ2-3
d_gene: .
CDR3nt: TGTGCCAGCAGCGTAGAAGTGGCACGAAGCACAGATACGCAGTATTTT
CDR3aa: CASSVEVARSTDTQYF

abundance: few
v_gene: TRBV6-5
j_gene: TRBJ2-7
d_gene: .
CDR3nt: TGTGCCAGCAGTTACAGGCTGGCAGGCTCATACGAGCAGTACTTC
CDR3aa: CASSYRLAGSYEQYF

abundance: .
v_gene: TRBV7-9
j_gene: TRBJ2-5
d_gene: TRBD2
CDR3nt: TGTGCCAGCAACCAGCGGGATCAAGAGACCCAGTACTTC
CDR3aa: CASNQRDQETQYF

abundance: .
v_gene: TRBV6-6
j_gene: TRBJ1-1
d_gene: TRBD1
CDR3nt: TGTGCCAGCAGTTACTCAGCCGGGACAGAGAACACTGAAGCTTTCTTT
CDR3aa: CASSYSAGTENTEAFF

abundance: .
v_gene: TRBV29-1
j_gene: TRBJ2-2
d_gene: .
CDR3nt: TGCAGCGTTGACGCACGAGGGGGGAACACCGGGGAGCTGTTTTTT
CDR3aa: CSVDARGGNTGELFF

abundance: .
v_gene: TRBV27
j_gene: TRBJ1-1
d_gene: .
CDR3nt: TGTGCCAGCAGTTGGGGAGACCCGATGAACACTGAAGCTTTCTTT
CDR3aa: CASSWGDPMNTEAFF

abundance: once
v_gene: TRBV6-5
j_gene: TRBJ1-6
d_gene: .
CDR3nt: TGTGCCAGCAGTCCTTTATCAGGGATGAATTCACCCCTCCACTTT
CDR3aa: CASSPLSGMNSPLHF

abundance: .
v_gene: TRBV6-4
j_gene: TRBJ2-3
d_gene: TRBD2
CDR3nt: TGTGCCAGCAGAAAACTAGCGGGAGACACAGATACGCAGTATTTT
CDR3aa: CASRKLAGDTDTQYF

abundance: .
v_gene: TRBV7-8
j_gene: TRBJ2-7
d_gene: .
CDR3nt: TGTGCCAGCAGCTTAGACAGAGTCTACGAGCAGTACTTC
CDR3aa: CASSLDRVYEQYF

abundance: .
v_gene: TRBV20-1
j_gene: TRBJ1-2
d_gene: .
CDR3nt: TGCAGTGCTAGGTCAGGGAATGGCTACACCTTC
CDR3aa: CSARSGNGYTF

abundance: .
v_gene: TRBV27
j_gene: TRBJ2-3
d_gene: .
CDR3nt: TGTGCCAGCAGTTCCGTAGCAGATACGCAGTATTTT
CDR3aa: CASSSVADTQYF

abundance: once
v_gene: TRBV7-8
j_gene: TRBJ1-1
d_gene: .
CDR3nt: TGTGCCAGCACCCAACAGGCTTTTCTAGAAGCTTTCTTT
CDR3aa: CASTQQAFLEAFF

abundance: .
v_gene: TRBV4-1
j_gene: TRBJ2-1
d_gene: TRBD2
CDR3nt: TGCGCCAGCAGCCCCGTTCGTCTAGCGGGGGGGCAAAGGAATGAGCAGTTCTTC
CDR3aa: CASSPVRLAGGQRNEQFF